This T cell receptor (beta chain) appears in the sequencing data of a study of CD8+ T cells in alopecia areata. Reverse transcription of extracted RNA yielded cDNA, which provided the sequencing template. Sequencing was performed with immunoSEQ multiplex PCR; in TCRdb, only in-frame clones are kept and a portion is missing. The top ten clones hold more than 0.4% of a sample with 220,000 or so clones, more than 45% of them seen once. The CDR3 runs 14 residues. V was shortened by 4 bases and J by 6 bases, with 13 bases between the two germline ends. In germline, CDR1 is SGHTA, CDR2 FQGTGA. The study team obtained lesional scalp punch biopsies and peripheral blood from alopecia areata patients.

The material sequenced was CD4+ T cells sorted from blood, taken at week 0. The chain is built from TRBV7-3 and TRBJ2-1, with a tentative D call TRBD1 (7 bases). This receptor was identified in a human donor with alopecia areata. CDR3 DNA: TGTGCCAGCAGCTCCCGACAGGGAGGCAATGAGCAGTTCTTC. It is translated as CASSSRQGGNEQFF.